The rows below give T cell receptor beta chains drawn from one sample of a study of T cells expressing NK-cell markers. From its re-call of the 5' RACE reads, TCRdb lists each CDR3 protein once, without DNA. Its listing shows 440,000 or so distinct CDR3 sequences. Sequencing input: blood T cells: a sorted CD56 or NKG2C T cell subset, CD4+ or CD8+ T cells, or bulk PBMC T cells (not recorded which). The receptors were gathered from a woman aged 18 to 75 in good health. Both conserved end residues are part of each CDR3.

J: TRBJ2-1; V: TRBV10-3; CDR3: CAISESELREQFF
J: TRBJ2-2; V: TRBV20-1; CDR3: CSTGLENTGELFF
J: TRBJ1-2; V: TRBV5-1; CDR3: CASSLVTSPNYGYTF
J: TRBJ2-2; V: TRBV5-8; CDR3: CASRTRAGTGELFF
J: TRBJ1-2; V: TRBV3-1; CDR3: CASSQEKPTDRGYNYGYTF
J: TRBJ1-4; V: TRBV10-3; CDR3: CAISESGTGEEKLFF
J: TRBJ1-6; V: TRBV5-1; CDR3: CASSLWQVSNSPLHF
J: TRBJ2-6; V: TRBV11-2; CDR3: CASSAPVTGRVSGANVLTF
J: TRBJ2-1; V: TRBV20-1; CDR3: CSAPRGSYNEQFF
J: TRBJ2-7; V: TRBV20-1; CDR3: CSASSRDKALSYEQYF
J: TRBJ2-7; V: TRBV28; CDR3: CASTTGLTYEQYF
J: TRBJ1-1; V: TRBV6-5; CDR3: CASSYSIPAGLDTEAFF
J: TRBJ2-1; V: TRBV5-1; CDR3: CASSWGTGGYNEQFF
J: TRBJ2-1; V: TRBV20-1; CDR3: CSARVPLGSSEQFF
J: TRBJ2-7; V: TRBV20-1; CDR3: CSARDGVAGVWDYEQYF
J: TRBJ2-7; V: TRBV14; CDR3: CASSQVNQGRSYEQYF
J: TRBJ2-3; V: TRBV27; CDR3: CASSLIRGPDTQYF
J: TRBJ2-7; V: TRBV6-2/TRBV6-3; CDR3: CASSFFNRRQTYEQYF
J: TRBJ2-1; V: TRBV28; CDR3: CASSLVPLATTYNEQFF
J: TRBJ2-3; V: TRBV2; CDR3: CASSEMASTNRYSTDTQYF
J: TRBJ2-1; V: TRBV6-2/TRBV6-3; CDR3: CASSYGAGPYNEQFF
J: TRBJ2-4; V: TRBV5-6; CDR3: CASSPPGGGNIQYF
J: TRBJ2-1; V: TRBV18; CDR3: CASSPGAGGANEQFF
J: TRBJ2-1; V: TRBV7-9; CDR3: CASSLEFPYNEQFF
J: TRBJ1-1; V: TRBV19; CDR3: CASRRLAEAFF
J: TRBJ2-1; V: TRBV5-1; CDR3: CASSLEAATNEQFF
J: TRBJ1-1; V: TRBV12-3/TRBV12-4; CDR3: CASSLAQGQAAFF
J: TRBJ2-1; V: TRBV20-1; CDR3: CSAGAAGGRSYNEQFF
J: TRBJ2-7; V: TRBV20-1; CDR3: CSAGGDQHHPYEQYF